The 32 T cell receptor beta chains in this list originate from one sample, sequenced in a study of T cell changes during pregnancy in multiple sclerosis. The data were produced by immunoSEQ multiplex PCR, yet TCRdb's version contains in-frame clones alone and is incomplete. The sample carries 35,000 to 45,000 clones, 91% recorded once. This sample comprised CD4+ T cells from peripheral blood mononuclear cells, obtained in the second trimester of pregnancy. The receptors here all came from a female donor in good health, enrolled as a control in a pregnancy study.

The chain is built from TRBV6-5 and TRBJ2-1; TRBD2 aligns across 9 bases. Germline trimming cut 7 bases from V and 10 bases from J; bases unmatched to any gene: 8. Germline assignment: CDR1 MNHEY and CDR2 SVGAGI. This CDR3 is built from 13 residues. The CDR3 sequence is CASKPGLAGEQFF. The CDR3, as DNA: TGTGCCAGCAAACCGGGACTAGCAGGGGAGCAGTTCTTC.

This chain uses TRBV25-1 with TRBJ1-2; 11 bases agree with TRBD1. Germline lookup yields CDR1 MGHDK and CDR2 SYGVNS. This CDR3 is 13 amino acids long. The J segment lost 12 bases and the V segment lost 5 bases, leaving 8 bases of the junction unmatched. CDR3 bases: TGTGCCAGCAGTATAGGGACAGGGGGTTCTCACACCTTC. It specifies CASSIGTGGSHTF.

The CDR3 loop reads CASSPHGDTQYF. The CDR3 region has the DNA TGTGCCAGCAGCCCACATGGAGATACGCAGTATTTT. V and J are TRBV7-9 and TRBJ2-3; no clear D gene. This CDR3 has 12 amino acids. V gave up 5 bases and J gave up 5 bases, with 8 bases separating them. The germline V gene encodes CDR1 SEHNR and CDR2 FQNEAQ (reference sequence).

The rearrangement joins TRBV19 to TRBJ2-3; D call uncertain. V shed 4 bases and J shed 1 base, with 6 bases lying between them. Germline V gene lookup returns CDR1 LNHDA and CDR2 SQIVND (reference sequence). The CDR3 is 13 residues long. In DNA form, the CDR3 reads TGTGCCAGTAGTACGTTCGGCACAGATACGCAGTATTTT. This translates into CASSTFGTDTQYF.

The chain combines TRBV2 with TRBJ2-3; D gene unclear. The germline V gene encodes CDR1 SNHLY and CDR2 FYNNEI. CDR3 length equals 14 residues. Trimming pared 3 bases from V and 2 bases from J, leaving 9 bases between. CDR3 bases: TGTGCCAGCAGTGAGGGTCTAGACACAGATACGCAGTATTTT. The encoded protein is CASSEGLDTDTQYF.

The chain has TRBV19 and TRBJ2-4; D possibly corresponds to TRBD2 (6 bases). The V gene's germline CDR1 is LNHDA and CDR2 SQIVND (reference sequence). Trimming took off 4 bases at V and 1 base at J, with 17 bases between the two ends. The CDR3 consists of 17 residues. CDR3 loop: CASSTGYAAGAKNIQYF. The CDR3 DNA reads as TGTGCCAGTAGTACAGGTTATGCTGCGGGGGCCAAAAACATTCAGTACTTC.

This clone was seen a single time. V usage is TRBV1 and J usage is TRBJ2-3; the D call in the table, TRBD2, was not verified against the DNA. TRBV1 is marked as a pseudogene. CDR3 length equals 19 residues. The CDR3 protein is CTSSLLPGLAGGSTDTQYF. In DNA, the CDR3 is TGCACCAGCAGCCTCCTCCCCGGACTAGCGGGGGGGAGCACAGATACGCAGTATTTT.

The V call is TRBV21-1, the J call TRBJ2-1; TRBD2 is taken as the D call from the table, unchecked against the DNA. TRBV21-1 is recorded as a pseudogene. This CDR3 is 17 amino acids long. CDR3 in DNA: TGTGCCAGCAGCAAACAGACTAGCGGGATGCCTTACAATGAGCAGTTCTTC. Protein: CASSKQTSGMPYNEQFF.

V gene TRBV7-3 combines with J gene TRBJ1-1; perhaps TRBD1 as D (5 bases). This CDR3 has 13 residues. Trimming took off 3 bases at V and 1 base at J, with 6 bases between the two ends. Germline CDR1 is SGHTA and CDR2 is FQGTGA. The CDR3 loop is CASSFTGNTEAFF. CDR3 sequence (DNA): TGTGCCAGCAGCTTCACAGGGAACACTGAAGCTTTCTTT.

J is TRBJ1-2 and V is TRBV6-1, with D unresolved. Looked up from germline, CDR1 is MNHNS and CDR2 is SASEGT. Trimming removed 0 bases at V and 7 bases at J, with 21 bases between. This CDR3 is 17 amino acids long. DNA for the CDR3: TGTGCCAGCAGTGAAGCGCTAAGGCCGAGAGTTTCGGGTGGCTACACCTTC. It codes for CASSEALRPRVSGGYTF.

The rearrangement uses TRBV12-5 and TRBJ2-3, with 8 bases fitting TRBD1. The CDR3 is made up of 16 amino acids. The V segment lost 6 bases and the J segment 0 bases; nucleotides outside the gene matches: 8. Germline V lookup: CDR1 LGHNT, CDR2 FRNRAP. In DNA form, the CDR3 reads TGTGCTAGTGGCGCTGGACAGGGCACTAGCACAGATACGCAGTATTTT. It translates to CASGAGQGTSTDTQYF.

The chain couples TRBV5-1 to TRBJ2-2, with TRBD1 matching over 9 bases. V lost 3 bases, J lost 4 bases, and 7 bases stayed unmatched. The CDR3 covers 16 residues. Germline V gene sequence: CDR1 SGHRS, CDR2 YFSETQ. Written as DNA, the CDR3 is TGCGCCAGCAGCTGGGGGACAGGGACCTTCACCGGGGAGCTGTTTTTT. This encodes CASSWGTGTFTGELFF.

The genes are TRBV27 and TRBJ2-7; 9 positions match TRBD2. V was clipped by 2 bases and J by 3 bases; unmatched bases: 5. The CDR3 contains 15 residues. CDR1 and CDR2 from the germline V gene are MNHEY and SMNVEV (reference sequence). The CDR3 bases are TGTGCCAGCAGTTTAGCGGCTAGCGGGATCTACGAGCAGTACTTC. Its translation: CASSLAASGIYEQYF.

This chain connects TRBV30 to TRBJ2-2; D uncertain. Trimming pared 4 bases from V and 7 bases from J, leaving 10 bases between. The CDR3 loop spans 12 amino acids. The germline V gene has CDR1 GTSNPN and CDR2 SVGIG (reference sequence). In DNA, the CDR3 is TGTGCCTGGAACGCAATCGGCGGGGAGCTGTTTTTT. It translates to CAWNAIGGELFF.

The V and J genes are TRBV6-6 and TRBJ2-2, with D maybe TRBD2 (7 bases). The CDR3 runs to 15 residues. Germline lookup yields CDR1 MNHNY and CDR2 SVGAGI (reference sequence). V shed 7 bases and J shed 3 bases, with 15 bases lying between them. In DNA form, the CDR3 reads TGTGCCAGCATTAGGGGGGGGGCCGACACCGGGGAGCTGTTTTTT. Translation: CASIRGGADTGELFF.

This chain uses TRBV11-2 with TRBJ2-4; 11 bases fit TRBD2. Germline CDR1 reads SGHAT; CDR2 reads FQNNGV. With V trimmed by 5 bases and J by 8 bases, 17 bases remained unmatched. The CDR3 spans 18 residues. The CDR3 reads CASSPGIAGGPVGDIQYF. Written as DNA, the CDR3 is TGTGCCAGCAGCCCTGGTATAGCGGGAGGGCCTGTGGGAGACATTCAGTACTTC. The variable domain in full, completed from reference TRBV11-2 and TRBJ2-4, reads EAGVAQSPRYKIIEKRQSVAFWCNPISGHATLYWYQQILGQGPKLLIQFQNNGVVDDSQLPKDRFSAERLKGVDSTLKIQPAKLEDSAVYLCASSPGIAGGPVGDIQYFGAGTRLSVL.

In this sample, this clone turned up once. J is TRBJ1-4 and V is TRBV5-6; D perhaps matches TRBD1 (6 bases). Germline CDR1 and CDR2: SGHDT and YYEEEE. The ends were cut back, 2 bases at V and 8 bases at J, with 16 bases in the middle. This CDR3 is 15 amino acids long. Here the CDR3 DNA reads TGTGCCAGCAGCTTAACAGGGCTTGGAGAAGAAAAACTGTTTTTT. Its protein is CASSLTGLGEEKLFF.

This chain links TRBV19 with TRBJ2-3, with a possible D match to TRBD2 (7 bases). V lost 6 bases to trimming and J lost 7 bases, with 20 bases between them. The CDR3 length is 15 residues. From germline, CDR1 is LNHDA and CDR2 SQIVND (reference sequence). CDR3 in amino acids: CASSTGQGRGNTQYF. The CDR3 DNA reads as TGTGCCAGTAGCACAGGGCAGGGGAGGGGCAATACGCAGTATTTT.

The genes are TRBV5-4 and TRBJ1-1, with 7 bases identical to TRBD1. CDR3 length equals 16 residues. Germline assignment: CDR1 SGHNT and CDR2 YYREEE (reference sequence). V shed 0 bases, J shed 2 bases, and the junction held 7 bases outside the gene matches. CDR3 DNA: TGTGCCAGCAGCTTGGACGCCGGGACAGTCAACACTGAAGCTTTCTTT. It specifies CASSLDAGTVNTEAFF.

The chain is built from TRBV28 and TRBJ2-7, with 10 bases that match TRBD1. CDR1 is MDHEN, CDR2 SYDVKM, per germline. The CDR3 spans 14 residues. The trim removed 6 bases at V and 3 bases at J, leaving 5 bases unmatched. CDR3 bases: TGTGCCAGCAGACCGGGACAGGGGATCTACGAGCAGTACTTC. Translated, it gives CASRPGQGIYEQYF.

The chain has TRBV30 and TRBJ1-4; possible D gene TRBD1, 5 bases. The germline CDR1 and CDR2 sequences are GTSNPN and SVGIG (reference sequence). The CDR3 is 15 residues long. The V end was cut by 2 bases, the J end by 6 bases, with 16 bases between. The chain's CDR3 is CAWSFRQSRYEKLFF. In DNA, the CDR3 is TGTGCCTGGAGTTTTCGACAGAGCCGGTATGAAAAACTGTTTTTT.

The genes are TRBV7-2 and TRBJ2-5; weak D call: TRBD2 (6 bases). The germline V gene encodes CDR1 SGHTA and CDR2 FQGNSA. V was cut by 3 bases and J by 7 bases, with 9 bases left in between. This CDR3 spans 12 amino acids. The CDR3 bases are TGTGCCAGCAGCTTTGCGGAGGGGACCCAGTACTTC. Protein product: CASSFAEGTQYF.

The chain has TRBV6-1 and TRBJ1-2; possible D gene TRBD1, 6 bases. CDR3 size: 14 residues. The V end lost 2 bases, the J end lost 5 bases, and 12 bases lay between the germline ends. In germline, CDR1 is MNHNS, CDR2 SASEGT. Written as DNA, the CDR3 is TGTGCCAGCAGTGAAAGGGGGTTGAGTTATGGCTACACCTTC. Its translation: CASSERGLSYGYTF.

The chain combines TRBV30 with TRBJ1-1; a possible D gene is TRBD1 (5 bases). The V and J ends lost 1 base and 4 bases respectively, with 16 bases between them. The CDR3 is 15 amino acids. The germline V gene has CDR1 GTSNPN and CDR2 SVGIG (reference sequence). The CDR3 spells CAWSGGRGGGTEAFF. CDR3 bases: TGTGCCTGGAGTGGGGGGAGGGGTGGTGGCACTGAAGCTTTCTTT.

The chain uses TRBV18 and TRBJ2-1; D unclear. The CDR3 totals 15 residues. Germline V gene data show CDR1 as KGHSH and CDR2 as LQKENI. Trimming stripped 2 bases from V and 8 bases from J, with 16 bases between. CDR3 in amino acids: CASSPNSAPMDEQFF. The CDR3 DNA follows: TGTGCCAGCTCACCAAACTCCGCCCCTATGGATGAGCAGTTCTTC.

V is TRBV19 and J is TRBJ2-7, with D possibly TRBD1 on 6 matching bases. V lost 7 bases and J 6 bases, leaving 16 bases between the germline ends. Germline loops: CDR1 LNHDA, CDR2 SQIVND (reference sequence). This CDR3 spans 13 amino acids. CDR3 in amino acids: CASTKTGGGEQYF. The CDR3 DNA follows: TGTGCCAGTACCAAGACAGGCGGTGGCGAGCAGTACTTC. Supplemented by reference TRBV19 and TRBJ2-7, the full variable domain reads DGGITQSPKYLFRKEGQNVTLSCEQNLNHDAMYWYRQDPGQGLRLIYYSQIVNDFQKGDIAEGYSVSREKKESFPLTVTSAQKNPTAFYLCASTKTGGGEQYFGPGTRLTVT.

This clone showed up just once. The CDR3 DNA reads as TGCGCCAGCAGTGAGTGGAGCGGGTTCAACAATGAGCAGTTCTTC. This sequence encodes CASSEWSGFNNEQFF. The chain carries TRBV10-2 and TRBJ2-1; D may be TRBD2 (6 bases). Germline CDR1 WSHSY, CDR2 SAAADI. The CDR3 sequence is 15 residues long. V was cut by 1 base and J by 5 bases, with 12 bases left in between.

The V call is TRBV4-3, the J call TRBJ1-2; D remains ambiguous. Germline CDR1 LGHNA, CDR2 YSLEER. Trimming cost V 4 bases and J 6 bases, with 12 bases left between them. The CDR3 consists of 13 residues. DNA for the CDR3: TGCGCCAGCAGCCCGCGGGAGGGCGATGGCTACACCTTC. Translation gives CASSPREGDGYTF.

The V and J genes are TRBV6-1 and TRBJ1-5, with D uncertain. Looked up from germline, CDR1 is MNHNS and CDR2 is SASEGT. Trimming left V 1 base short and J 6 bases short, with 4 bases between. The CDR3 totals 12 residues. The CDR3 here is CASSEGGQPQHF. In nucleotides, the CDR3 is TGTGCCAGCAGTGAAGGAGGTCAGCCCCAGCATTTT.

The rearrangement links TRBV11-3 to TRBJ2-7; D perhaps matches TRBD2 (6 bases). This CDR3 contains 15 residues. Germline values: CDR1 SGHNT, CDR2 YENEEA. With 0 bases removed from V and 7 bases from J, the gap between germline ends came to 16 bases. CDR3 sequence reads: CASSLDGGRGSEQYF. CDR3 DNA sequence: TGTGCCAGCAGCTTAGATGGAGGGCGGGGCTCGGAGCAGTACTTC.

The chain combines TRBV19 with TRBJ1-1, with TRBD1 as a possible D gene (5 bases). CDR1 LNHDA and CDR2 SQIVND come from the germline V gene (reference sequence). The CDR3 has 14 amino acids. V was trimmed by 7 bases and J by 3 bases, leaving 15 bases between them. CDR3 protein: CASIGRGWDTEAFF. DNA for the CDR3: TGTGCCAGTATTGGGAGGGGTTGGGACACTGAAGCTTTCTTT.

The CDR3 DNA sequence: TGTGCCAGCAGCTTACTTAGCGGATACAATGAGCAGTTCTTC. It codes for CASSLLSGYNEQFF. This rearrangement joins TRBV7-2 to TRBJ2-1, with D possibly being TRBD2 (6 bases). Trimming removed 2 bases from V and 4 bases from J, with 9 bases in between. The CDR3 spans 14 residues. CDR1 and CDR2 (germline): SGHTA, FQGNSA.